This paragraph covers one TCR beta chain sequence. Its antigen is still unknown. One junction end disagrees with the germline gene, perhaps due to a read error. These data come from a study of tumor and adjacent non-tumor tissue in lung cancer. Study-wide background: There were approximately twelve adenocarcinoma, 2 squamous cell carcinoma and 1 small cell lung cancer cases. Study results and limitations: Normal lung showed higher cumulative top 100 clone frequency than tumor.

A modified ARM-PCR protocol with three rounds of nested PCR amplified TCRbeta. One entry per CDR3 protein, called by TCRdb with MiXCR from the multiplex PCR reads. In the table there are around 66,000 distinct CDR3 sequences, roughly 73% of which are singletons. RNA was extracted from bulk tissue without any cell sorting. Chemotherapy-naive patients with new lung cancer underwent thoracic surgery in China, August–November 2014. The germline CDR1 and CDR2 sequences are SQVTM and ANQGSEA. This CDR3 has 13 amino acids. The clonotype comes from a man aged 55 to 69 with non-small cell lung cancer. Input material: lung tumor tissue. The rearrangement joins TRBV29-1 to TRBJ1-5; D gene unclear. CDR3 residues: CSVISNGKQPRHF. The DNA for the CDR3 is TGCAGCGTTATCAGTAATGGCAAACAGCCCCGGCATTTT.